This entry lists 23 T cell receptor beta chains sequenced from one sample in a study of shared clonotypes between healthy human individuals. TCRdb's copy holds only in-frame clones and misses some; the assay was immunoSEQ multiplex PCR. The top ten clones hold 0.2% to 0.25% of a sample with fewer than 850,000 clones, 96% of them seen once. Cells designated naive CD8 were CD45RO-negative and were positively selected for CCR7, with terminally differentiated effector memory CD45RA+ cells excluded. Material: naive CD8+ T cells sorted from blood. These receptors originate from a man under 40 in good health.

The gene calls are TRBV9 and TRBJ1-3, with 7 bases matching TRBD1. The CDR3 consists of 18 residues. In germline, CDR1 is SGDLS, CDR2 YYNGEE. V gave up 0 bases and J gave up 0 bases; unmatched junction bases: 9. CDR3 sequence reads: CASSVDLPGQYSGNTIYF. CDR3 nucleotide sequence: TGTGCCAGCAGCGTAGACCTTCCGGGACAGTACTCTGGAAACACCATATATTTT.

CDR3 in amino acids: CASSLNYEQYF. Here the CDR3 DNA reads TGTGCCAGCAGCTTAAACTACGAGCAGTACTTC. The V call is TRBV7-2, the J call TRBJ2-7; no reliable D call. There are 11 residues in the CDR3. V lost 2 bases to trimming and J lost 3 bases, with 2 bases between them. CDR1 and CDR2 from the germline V gene are SGHTA and FQGNSA.

The CDR3 region has the DNA TGTGCCAGCAGTGAAGTGTCGATCACGCTCAATCAGCCCCAGCATTTT. This sequence encodes CASSEVSITLNQPQHF. The V and J genes are TRBV2 and TRBJ1-5; D gene unclear. The CDR3 has 16 amino acids. CDR1 is SNHLY, CDR2 FYNNEI, per germline. V lost 1 base to trimming and J lost 3 bases, with 13 bases between them.

This clone has only one observation. The V call is TRBV9, the J call TRBJ2-3; possibly TRBD1 for D (5 bases). The CDR3 is 16 amino acids. The ends were cut back, 1 base at V and 6 bases at J, with 18 bases in the middle. Germline lookup yields CDR1 SGDLS and CDR2 YYNGEE. DNA of the CDR3: TGTGCCAGCAGCGTAAGGAAAACAGGCCCCGGGGATACGCAGTATTTT. It encodes CASSVRKTGPGDTQYF.

The CDR3 loop is CASSEPGLSYEQYF. The DNA for the CDR3 is TGTGCCAGCAGTGAGCCGGGCCTTTCGTACGAGCAGTACTTC. The chain couples TRBV2 to TRBJ2-7, with D hard to call. The CDR3 has 14 amino acids. V was clipped by 3 bases and J by 4 bases, with 13 bases between them. The germline gives CDR1 SNHLY, CDR2 FYNNEI.

The chain couples TRBV18 to TRBJ2-3; D not resolved. The CDR3 spans 12 residues. Germline V gives CDR1 KGHSH, CDR2 LQKENI. Trimming left V 3 bases short and J 6 bases short, with 7 bases between. CDR3 coding DNA: TGTGCCAGCTCACCTATCTCCGATACGCAGTATTTT. As protein: CASSPISDTQYF.

The V gene is TRBV7-8, the J gene TRBJ2-3; D could derive from TRBD1 or TRBD2 (5 bases each). CDR3 length equals 15 residues. Germline CDR1 SGHVS, CDR2 FQNEAQ. Deletions cut 3 bases from V and 3 bases from J, with 13 bases between. Written as DNA, the CDR3 is TGTGCCAGCAGCTTCGGGGCTAGCCAAACAGATACGCAGTATTTT. Translating gives CASSFGASQTDTQYF. The full variable domain, completed using reference TRBV7-8 and TRBJ2-3, is GAGVSQSPRYKVAKRGQDVALRCDPISGHVSLFWYQQALGQGPEFLTYFQNEAQLDKSGLPSDRFFAERPEGSVSTLKIQRTQQEDSAVYLCASSFGASQTDTQYFGPGTRLTVL.

V is TRBV5-6 and J is TRBJ2-7; 9 bases agree with TRBD2. Germline CDR1 reads SGHDT; CDR2 reads YYEEEE. The ends lost 2 bases at V and 3 bases at J; junction bases unmatched: 6. CDR3 size: 15 residues. The CDR3 spells CASSFPSSGDYEQYF. DNA of the CDR3: TGTGCCAGCAGCTTCCCGTCTAGCGGGGACTACGAGCAGTACTTC.

A word on this clone: Other DNA sequences in the same sample also yield this CDR3. The chain combines TRBV27 with TRBJ2-7; 9 bases are a match to TRBD2. The CDR3 is made up of 13 amino acids. V shed 4 bases, J shed 4 bases, and the junction held 2 bases outside the gene matches. Germline lookup yields CDR1 MNHEY and CDR2 SMNVEV (reference sequence). CDR3 region: CASSYSGSYEQYF. The DNA for the CDR3 is TGTGCCAGCAGTTATAGCGGGAGTTACGAGCAGTACTTC.

The rearrangement joins TRBV5-1 to TRBJ2-3; D ambiguous. CDR1 and CDR2 from the germline V gene are SGHRS and YFSETQ. The CDR3 totals 16 residues. Trimming left V 0 bases short and J 0 bases short, with 11 bases between. CDR3 sequence: CASSLAGWGSTDTQYF. In DNA, the CDR3 is TGCGCCAGCAGCTTGGCTGGCTGGGGTAGCACAGATACGCAGTATTTT.

The chain couples TRBV15 to TRBJ2-3, with 8 bases matching TRBD1. Germline V CDR1 and CDR2: LNHNV, YYDKDF (reference sequence). The CDR3 loop spans 13 amino acids. V trimming: 4 bases; J trimming: 8 bases; junction bases outside the gene matches: 5. The chain's CDR3 is CATSIQGAPTQYF. In nucleotides, the CDR3 is TGTGCCACCAGCATTCAGGGGGCGCCTACGCAGTATTTT.

J is TRBJ2-3 and V is TRBV27, with TRBD2 matching 10 bases. Germline CDR1 and CDR2: MNHEY and SMNVEV (reference sequence). V trimming: 6 bases; J trimming: 4 bases; junction bases outside the gene matches: 10. The CDR3 spans 16 residues. CDR3 nucleotide sequence: TGTGCCAGCAGGAGCTTAGCGGGAGGTCTTGCAGATACGCAGTATTTT. This sequence encodes CASRSLAGGLADTQYF.

This chain connects TRBV27 to TRBJ2-7; D is undetermined. V was trimmed by 6 bases and J by 3 bases, leaving 12 bases between them. CDR1 is MNHEY and CDR2 is SMNVEV in the germline V gene (reference sequence). The CDR3 sequence is 13 residues long. The CDR3 here is CASRRVGNYEQYF. The CDR3 DNA is TGTGCCAGCAGACGAGTAGGGAACTACGAGCAGTACTTC.

The chain uses TRBV19 and TRBJ1-2; no definite D call. Trimming removed 7 bases from V and 1 base from J, with 10 bases in between. Germline assignment: CDR1 LNHDA and CDR2 SQIVND (reference sequence). This CDR3 is built from 13 residues. CDR3 sequence reads: CASMRSLNYGYTF. CDR3 sequence (DNA): TGTGCCAGTATGCGGAGCCTTAACTATGGCTACACCTTC.

This chain links TRBV27 with TRBJ1-1; the D gene is possibly TRBD1 (5 bases). The germline V gene encodes CDR1 MNHEY and CDR2 SMNVEV (reference sequence). Trimming took off 4 bases at V and 1 base at J, with 10 bases between the two ends. The CDR3 contains 14 residues. In DNA form, the CDR3 reads TGTGCCAGCAGTTCGGGACTGCAGAACACTGAAGCTTTCTTT. This sequence encodes CASSSGLQNTEAFF.

The J gene is TRBJ2-5, the V gene TRBV7-2; 13 nucleotides match TRBD2. CDR1 is SGHTA, CDR2 FQGNSA, per germline. The CDR3 has 16 residues. V was pared by 4 bases and J by 5 bases, with 7 bases of the junction left unmatched. The CDR3 sequence: CASSSTSGRIGETQYF. The CDR3 DNA reads TGTGCCAGCAGCTCGACTAGCGGGAGGATTGGGGAGACCCAGTACTTC.

V usage is TRBV4-1 and J usage is TRBJ1-2; D is undetermined. Between the trimmed V and J ends, which lost 5 bases and 4 bases, there was a span of 20 bases. The CDR3 runs to 16 residues. In germline, CDR1 is MGHRA, CDR2 YSYEKL. The CDR3 is CASSSKMTGSVYGYTF. The CDR3 bases are TGCGCCAGCAGCTCCAAGATGACGGGGTCGGTCTATGGCTACACCTTC.

CDR3 region: CSVEDLLPEAFF. The CDR3, as DNA: TGCAGCGTTGAAGATCTTCTCCCTGAAGCTTTCTTT. This sequence joins TRBV29-1 and TRBJ1-1, with no clear D. V lost 0 bases, J lost 6 bases, and 8 bases lay in between. The CDR3 is made up of 12 amino acids. Germline-derived CDR1 and CDR2 are SQVTM and ANQGSEA.

The chain combines TRBV5-6 with TRBJ2-3; 7 bases fit TRBD1. Germline V lookup: CDR1 SGHDT, CDR2 YYEEEE. The V and J ends lost 2 bases and 0 bases, in that order; junction bases with no gene match: 3. This CDR3 is built from 15 residues. The DNA for the CDR3 is TGTGCCAGCAGCTTCCGGGACAGCAGCACAGATACGCAGTATTTT. Translating gives CASSFRDSSTDTQYF.

The rearrangement joins TRBV7-6 to TRBJ1-1; D gene ambiguous. Trimming took off 4 bases at V and 4 bases at J, with 13 bases between the two ends. This CDR3 has 14 residues. Germline V gives CDR1 SGHVS, CDR2 FNYEAQ. The CDR3 DNA reads TGTGCCAGCAGCTCGGGGTTCTCGGGCACTGAAGCTTTCTTT. This gives the protein CASSSGFSGTEAFF.

This chain connects TRBV11-2 to TRBJ2-7, with D perhaps matching TRBD1 or TRBD2 (6 bases each). Germline lookup yields CDR1 SGHAT and CDR2 FQNNGV. The CDR3 loop spans 14 amino acids. Trimming took 5 bases from V and 5 from J, leaving 16 bases between them. CDR3 nucleotides: TGTGCCAGCAGCATACGCCGGGGGCGGCACGAGCAGTACTTC. Protein: CASSIRRGRHEQYF.

The V and J genes are TRBV29-1 and TRBJ2-1; the D gene is possibly TRBD1 (7 bases). CDR1 and CDR2 from the germline V gene are SQVTM and ANQGSEA. Trimming shortened V by 6 bases and J by 8 bases, and 23 bases separated the two germline ends. This CDR3 has 15 residues. DNA for the CDR3: TGCAGCGTGGCTGGGGGGACAGTTACTTTCTATGAGCAGTTCTTC. Amino acids: CSVAGGTVTFYEQFF.

The chain carries TRBV27 and TRBJ1-1; 7 bases are a match to TRBD1. After removal of 6 bases from V and 1 base from J, the junction contained 14 bases not matched to a gene. The CDR3 loop spans 17 amino acids. The germline CDR1 and CDR2 sequences are MNHEY and SMNVEV (reference sequence). The CDR3 region has the DNA TGTGCCAGCAGCTCGCCCGCGGGCTGGACAGGGAACACTGAAGCTTTCTTT. Translation: CASSSPAGWTGNTEAFF.